This TCR beta chain appears in the sequencing data of a study of blood T cell repertoires in COVID-19. Profiling relied on immunoSEQ multiplex PCR, and the TCRdb table lists in-frame clones only, not all of them. The sample records hundreds of thousands of clones, 80% to 95% being singletons. The clonotype comes from a man in his fifties or sixties with COVID-19, enrolled during active disease. Material for sequencing was peripheral blood.

In nucleotides, the CDR3 is TGTGCCAGCAGCCAGACAGGGGTGGATGAAAAACTGTTTTTT. It encodes CASSQTGVDEKLFF. The V gene is TRBV7-2, the J gene TRBJ1-4; 8 bases match TRBD1. The J segment lost 6 bases and the V segment lost 5 bases, leaving 5 bases of the junction unmatched. This CDR3 is 14 amino acids long. From germline, CDR1 is SGHTA and CDR2 FQGNSA.